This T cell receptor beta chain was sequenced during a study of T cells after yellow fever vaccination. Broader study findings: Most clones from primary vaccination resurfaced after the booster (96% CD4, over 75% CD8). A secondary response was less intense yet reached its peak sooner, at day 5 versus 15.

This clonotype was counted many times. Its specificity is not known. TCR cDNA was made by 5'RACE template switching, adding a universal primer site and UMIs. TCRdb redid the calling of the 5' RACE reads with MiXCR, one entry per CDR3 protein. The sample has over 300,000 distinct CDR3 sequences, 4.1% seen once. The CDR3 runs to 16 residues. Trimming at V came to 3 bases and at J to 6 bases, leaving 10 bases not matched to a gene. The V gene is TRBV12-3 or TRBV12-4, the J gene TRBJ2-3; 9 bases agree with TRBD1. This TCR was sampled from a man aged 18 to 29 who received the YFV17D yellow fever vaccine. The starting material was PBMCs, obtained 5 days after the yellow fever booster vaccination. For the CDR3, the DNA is TGTGCCAGCAGTTTTGGGTTTGGAGGACAGGGGGATACGCAGTATTTT. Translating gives CASSFGFGGQGDTQYF.